The 7 T cell receptor beta chains in this list originate from one sample, sequenced in a study of blood T cell repertoires in COVID-19. Libraries were prepared by immunoSEQ multiplex PCR; TCRdb keeps only in-frame clonotypes and omits some of them. The data show some 220,000 clones, about 78% seen once. Sequences were obtained from peripheral blood. These receptors all come from a woman in her 70s with acute or convalescent COVID-19.

V and J are TRBV25-1 and TRBJ2-5; 7 bases match TRBD1. The CDR3 totals 15 residues. V was clipped by 3 bases and J by 6 bases; unmatched bases: 10. Germline V gene sequence: CDR1 MGHDK, CDR2 SYGVNS. CDR3 sequence: CASSDTGTAKKTQYF. CDR3 DNA sequence: TGTGCCAGCAGTGACACCGGGACAGCAAAAAAGACCCAGTACTTC.

The chain employs TRBV2 and TRBJ1-6; TRBD1 agrees at 7 bases. Per germline, CDR1 SNHLY and CDR2 FYNNEI. V lost 6 bases to trimming and J lost 7 bases; unmatched junction nucleotides: 9. The CDR3 is 15 residues long. CDR3 coding DNA: TGTGCCAGCAGGGAGCTGGGACAGCTAAATTCACCCCTCCACTTT. Translating it yields CASRELGQLNSPLHF. Filled out from reference TRBV2 and TRBJ1-6, the complete variable domain reads EPEVTQTPSHQVTQMGQEVILRCVPISNHLYFYWYRQILGQKVEFLVSFYNNEISEKSEIFDDQFSVERPDGSNFTLKIRSTKLEDSAMYFCASRELGQLNSPLHFGNGTRLTVT.

This sequence joins TRBV9 and TRBJ2-1; the D gene is possibly TRBD1 (5 bases). CDR1 SGDLS and CDR2 YYNGEE come from the germline V gene. V was trimmed by 0 bases and J by 0 bases, leaving 10 bases between them. The CDR3 sequence is 16 residues long. The CDR3 DNA sequence: TGTGCCAGCAGCGTAGAGGGGCTAAGCTCCTACAATGAGCAGTTCTTC. Protein: CASSVEGLSSYNEQFF. Looking up the rest from reference TRBV9 and TRBJ2-1 gives the full variable domain: DSGVTQTPKHLITATGQRVTLRCSPRSGDLSVYWYQQSLDQGLQFLIQYYNGEERAKGNILERFSAQQFPDLHSELNLSSLELGDSALYFCASSVEGLSSYNEQFFGPGTRLTVL.

There are a few counts of this clone. This chain connects TRBV19 to TRBJ2-7; TRBD2 matches at 8 bases. Germline CDR1 LNHDA, CDR2 SQIVND (reference sequence). There are 14 residues in the CDR3. V dropped 7 bases and J dropped 5; count of bases not matched to a gene: 10. CDR3 loop: CASIRRGGFHEQYV. The CDR3 DNA sequence: TGTGCCAGTATTCGACGGGGGGGCTTCCACGAGCAGTACGTC.

This clone was observed many times. J is TRBJ2-3 and V is TRBV29-1; perhaps TRBD2 as D (6 bases). The CDR3 spans 14 residues. CDR1 and CDR2 (germline): SQVTM, ANQGSEA. With 1 base removed from V and 3 bases from J, the gap between germline ends came to 11 bases. CDR3 amino acids: CSVEVPGGTDTQYF. CDR3 nucleotides: TGCAGCGTTGAAGTACCCGGGGGAACAGATACGCAGTATTTT.

The rearrangement uses TRBV4-1 and TRBJ2-2; the match to TRBD2 covers 7 bases. The CDR3 is 16 residues long. Trimming at V came to 3 bases and at J to 0 bases, leaving 4 bases not matched to a gene. CDR1 is MGHRA, CDR2 YSYEKL, per germline. CDR3 DNA: TGCGCCAGCAGCCAGGGGGGGACCGCGAACACCGGGGAGCTGTTTTTT. Its protein is CASSQGGTANTGELFF.

The chain employs TRBV5-1 and TRBJ2-2; D possibly corresponds to TRBD1 (6 bases). Germline V gene sequence: CDR1 SGHRS, CDR2 YFSETQ. Trimming removed 0 bases from V and 0 bases from J, with 9 bases in between. This CDR3 has 16 residues. This chain's CDR3 is CASSLDSGANTGELFF. The CDR3 coding sequence is TGCGCCAGCAGCTTGGACTCAGGGGCGAACACCGGGGAGCTGTTTTTT.